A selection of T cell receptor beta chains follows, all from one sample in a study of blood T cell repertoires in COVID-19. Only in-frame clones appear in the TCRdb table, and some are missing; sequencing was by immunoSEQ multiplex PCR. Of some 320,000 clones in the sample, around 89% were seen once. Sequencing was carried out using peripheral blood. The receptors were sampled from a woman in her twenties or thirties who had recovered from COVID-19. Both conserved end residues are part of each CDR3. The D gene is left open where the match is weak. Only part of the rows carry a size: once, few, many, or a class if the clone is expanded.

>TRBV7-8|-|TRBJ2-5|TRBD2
TGTGCCAGCAGCCCCGGGACTAGTCGAGAGACCCAGTACTTC
CASSPGTSRETQYF
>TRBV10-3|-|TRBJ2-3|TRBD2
TGTGCCATCAGTGAGTCGACTAGCAGGAGGACAGATACGCAGTATTTT
CAISESTSRRTDTQYF
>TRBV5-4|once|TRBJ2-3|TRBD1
TGTGCCAGCAGCTTGGCTAGGACAGGGAGCACAGATACGCAGTATTTT
CASSLARTGSTDTQYF
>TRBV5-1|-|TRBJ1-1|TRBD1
TGCGCCAGCAGCCCGACCGGGACAGGGGACACTGAAGCTTTCTTT
CASSPTGTGDTEAFF
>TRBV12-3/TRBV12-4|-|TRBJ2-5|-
TGTGCCAGCAGTCCCCTCGGCAGGGAGACCCAGTACTTC
CASSPLGRETQYF
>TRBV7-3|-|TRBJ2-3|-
TGTGCCAGCAAGGGGCGGGACACAGATACGCAGTATTTT
CASKGRDTDTQYF
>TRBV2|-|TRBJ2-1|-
TGTGCCAGCAGTGAAGACGGCAATGAGCAGTTCTTC
CASSEDGNEQFF
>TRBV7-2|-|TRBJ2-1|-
TGTGCCAGCAGCTTAGTCGGCCGCGGGTCAAGCTCCTACAATGAGCAGTTCTTC
CASSLVGRGSSSYNEQFF
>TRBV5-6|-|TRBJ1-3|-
TGTGCCAGCTTCAGACTGGCCTCTGGAAACACCATATATTTT
CASFRLASGNTIYF
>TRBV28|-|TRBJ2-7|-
TGTGCCAGCAGTTCTCCTCCGGACGAGCAGTACTTC
CASSSPPDEQYF
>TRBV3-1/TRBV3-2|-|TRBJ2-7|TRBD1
TGTGCCAGCAGCAGAGGGACAGCAACCTACGAGCAGTACTTC
CASSRGTATYEQYF
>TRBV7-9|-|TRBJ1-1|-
TGTGCCAGCAGCCCCTACCGCGGGGGCGGGAACACTGAAGCTTTCTTT
CASSPYRGGGNTEAFF
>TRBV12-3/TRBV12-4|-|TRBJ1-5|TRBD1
TGTGCCAGCAGTCCAAGACAGGGTCAGCCCCAGCATTTT
CASSPRQGQPQHF
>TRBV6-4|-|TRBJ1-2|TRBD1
TGTGCCAGCAGTGCCCTGGACAGGTACGCTAACTATGGCTACACCTTC
CASSALDRYANYGYTF
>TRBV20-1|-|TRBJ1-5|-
TGCAGTGCTAGTCAACAGGGTTTCGTGAGACAGCCCCAGCATTTT
CSASQQGFVRQPQHF
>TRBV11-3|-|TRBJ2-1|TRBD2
TGTGCCAGCAGCCTAGGGACTAGCGCACTCTACAATGAGCAGTTCTTC
CASSLGTSALYNEQFF
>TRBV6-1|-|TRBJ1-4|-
TGTGCCAGCAGTGAAGCACAGGGATCGAATGAAAAACTGTTTTTT
CASSEAQGSNEKLFF
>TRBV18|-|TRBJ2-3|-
TGTGCCAGCTCACCTTCCCCCGGGGATACGCAGTATTTT
CASSPSPGDTQYF
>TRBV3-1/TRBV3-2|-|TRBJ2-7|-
TGTGCCAGCAGCCAAAGAGCGGGTGGCACCCACTACGAGCAGTACTTC
CASSQRAGGTHYEQYF
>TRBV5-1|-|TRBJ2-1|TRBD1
TGCGCCAGCAGCTCTGGACAGGGGAGTAAGAATGAGCAGTTCTTC
CASSSGQGSKNEQFF
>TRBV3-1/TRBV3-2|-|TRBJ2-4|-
TGTGCCAGCAGCGAAAGGAGAAAAAACATTCAGTACTTC
CASSERRKNIQYF
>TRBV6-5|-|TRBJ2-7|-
TGTGCCAGCAGTCATTTTCGTGTGGGCGACGAGCAGTACTTC
CASSHFRVGDEQYF
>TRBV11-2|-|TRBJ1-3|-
TGTGCCAGCAGCCCCCTAGACACCATATATTTT
CASSPLDTIYF